A single sample is the source of the 2 T cell receptor beta chains below, sequenced in a study of blood T cells in healthy people across ages. A second 7 to 11 cycle PCR used barcoded and J-beta primers. Via MiXCR, TCRdb re-called the 5' RACE reads, giving one row per CDR3 protein. The table lists approximately 1.5 million distinct CDR3 sequences, about 42% of them singletons. Source material: blood. These receptors were taken from a young woman in good health.

In the case of this clonotype: A read error may account for a junction end that differs from germline. The V and J genes are TRBV5-1 and TRBJ2-3; tentatively, D is TRBD1 (5 bases). This CDR3 is built from 14 residues. CDR1 is SGHRS, CDR2 YFSETQ, per germline. This CDR3 reads CVSSLQGSADTQYF. The CDR3, as DNA: TGCGTCAGCAGCTTGCAGGGTTCAGCAGATACGCAGTATTTT.

The CDR3 DNA reads TGTGCCAGCAGCAAAGAAATTTCCGGGAGGGCCCTGTTCTTC. Its protein is CASSKEISGRALFF. The chain has TRBV7-2 and TRBJ2-1; 8 nucleotides agree with TRBD2. Germline V CDR1 and CDR2: SGHTA, FQGNSA. This CDR3 has 14 residues. Trimming at V came to 5 bases and at J to 15 bases, leaving 15 bases not matched to a gene.